These 30 T cell receptor beta chains came from one sample sequenced in a study of blood T cell repertoires in COVID-19. Profiled with immunoSEQ multiplex PCR; TCRdb holds only in-frame clones, not every one. The data show under 200,000 clones, about 88% seen once. The sample taken for sequencing was peripheral blood. The source is a man aged 35 to 55 with active or convalescent COVID-19.

Remarks on this clone: The germline gene is not matched at one end of the junction; a read error may be the cause. This chain connects TRBV6-2 or TRBV6-3 to TRBJ1-1, with 8 bases matching TRBD1. Germline loops: CDR1 MNHEY, CDR2 SVGEGT. CDR3 length equals 16 residues. CDR3 region: CASSPLRTGMNIEAFF. CDR3 nucleotide sequence: TGTGCCAGCAGTCCCCTCAGGACAGGGATGAACATTGAAGCTTTCTTT.

In nucleotides, the CDR3 is TGTGCCAGCAAATCAGGGTCGGAACCATACGAGCAGTACTTC. As protein: CASKSGSEPYEQYF. V is TRBV28 and J is TRBJ2-7; maybe TRBD1 (5 bases). V lost 7 bases and J lost 4, with 17 bases in between. The germline CDR1 and CDR2 sequences are MDHEN and SYDVKM. There are 14 residues in the CDR3.

This chain links TRBV11-2 with TRBJ1-4; possibly TRBD1 for D (5 bases). CDR1 is SGHAT, CDR2 FQNNGV, per germline. CDR3 size: 15 residues. V was shortened by 2 bases and J by 5 bases, with 12 bases between the two germline ends. The CDR3 DNA reads TGTGCCAGCAGCTTAAACGCAGGGTACAATGAAAAACTGTTTTTT. This codes for CASSLNAGYNEKLFF.

The V call is TRBV10-3, the J call TRBJ1-4, with D maybe TRBD1 (6 bases). Trimming shortened V by 2 bases and J by 4 bases, and 11 bases separated the two germline ends. Germline assignment: CDR1 ENHRY and CDR2 SYGVKD. The CDR3 spans 15 residues. The CDR3 here is CAISERRGYNEKLFF. CDR3 DNA: TGTGCCATCAGTGAGCGCAGGGGTTATAATGAAAAACTGTTTTTT.

V gene TRBV6-5 combines with J gene TRBJ1-5, with D unclear. The V end lost 5 bases, the J end lost 7 bases, and 18 bases lay between the germline ends. Per the germline V gene, CDR1 is MNHEY and CDR2 is SVGAGI. The length of the CDR3 is 15 residues. CDR3 sequence (DNA): TGTGCCAGCAGTCTTAACAGTGGTTTCGACCAGCCCCAGCATTTT. It translates to CASSLNSGFDQPQHF.

The rearrangement links TRBV7-2 to TRBJ2-7, with a tentative D call TRBD2 (7 bases). This CDR3 spans 17 amino acids. Trimming left V 3 bases short and J 2 bases short, with 20 bases between. Germline assignment: CDR1 SGHTA and CDR2 FQGNSA. This CDR3 is CASSFTHRGAQTYEQYF. The CDR3 nucleotides are TGTGCCAGCAGCTTTACACACCGGGGGGCTCAGACCTACGAGCAGTACTTC.

The chain combines TRBV20-1 with TRBJ2-3, with D possibly matching TRBD2 (5 bases). Germline lookup yields CDR1 DFQATT and CDR2 SNEGSKA (reference sequence). The CDR3 extends over 15 amino acids. Trimming stripped 3 bases from V and 0 bases from J, with 13 bases between. The CDR3 coding sequence is TGCAGTGCTAGTCACCCACTAGATAGCACAGATACGCAGTATTTT. As protein: CSASHPLDSTDTQYF.

This clone was recorded once. The genes are TRBV19 and TRBJ2-7; possibly TRBD1 for D (5 bases). V was clipped by 2 bases and J by 6 bases, with 14 bases between them. CDR1 and CDR2 (germline): LNHDA, SQIVND (reference sequence). The CDR3 consists of 14 residues. CDR3 protein: CASSISDARVEQYF. The CDR3, as DNA: TGTGCCAGTAGTATATCAGACGCCAGGGTCGAGCAGTACTTC. The complete variable domain, with remaining parts taken from reference TRBV19 and TRBJ2-7, reads DGGITQSPKYLFRKEGQNVTLSCEQNLNHDAMYWYRQDPGQGLRLIYYSQIVNDFQKGDIAEGYSVSREKKESFPLTVTSAQKNPTAFYLCASSISDARVEQYFGPGTRLTVT.

The chain is built from TRBV7-8 and TRBJ2-5; 12 bases line up with TRBD1. The CDR3 spans 15 residues. V lost 5 bases and J lost 5; bases outside the gene matches: 6. Germline lookup yields CDR1 SGHVS and CDR2 FQNEAQ. CDR3 region: CASSPRDRGQETQYF. For the CDR3, the DNA is TGTGCCAGCAGCCCCCGGGACAGGGGGCAGGAGACCCAGTACTTC.

The chain couples TRBV7-3 to TRBJ2-3; 7 bases fit TRBD1. Germline CDR1 and CDR2: SGHTA and FQGTGA. The CDR3 contains 15 residues. J was trimmed by 1 base and V by 5 bases; bases with no gene match: 6. CDR3 DNA: TGTGCCAGCAGCCTTACAGGGGTAGGCACAGATACGCAGTATTTT. This sequence encodes CASSLTGVGTDTQYF.

V is TRBV5-6 and J is TRBJ2-5, with 8 bases identical to TRBD1. This CDR3 spans 16 amino acids. The V and J ends lost 1 base and 1 base, in that order; junction bases with no gene match: 6. Per germline, CDR1 SGHDT and CDR2 YYEEEE. CDR3 in amino acids: CASSLTPQGAQETQYF. CDR3 sequence (DNA): TGTGCCAGCAGCTTGACGCCCCAGGGGGCCCAAGAGACCCAGTACTTC.

For the CDR3, the DNA is TGTGCTAGTGGTTTGGTACCGACAGCAACCTATAATTCACCCCTCCACTTT. It specifies CASGLVPTATYNSPLHF. The chain combines TRBV12-5 with TRBJ1-6, with D possibly being TRBD1 (5 bases). CDR1 LGHNT and CDR2 FRNRAP come from the germline V gene. CDR3 size: 17 residues. The V end was cut by 0 bases, the J end by 2 bases, with 11 bases between. Full variable domain (missing parts from reference TRBV12-5 and TRBJ1-6): DARVTQTPRHKVTEMGQEVTMRCQPILGHNTVFWYRQTMMQGLELLAYFRNRAPLDDSGMPKDRFSAEMPDATLATLKIQPSEPRDSAVYFCASGLVPTATYNSPLHFGNGTRLTVT.

The rearrangement uses TRBV6-5 and TRBJ1-2; tentatively, D is TRBD1 (6 bases). Trimming took off 6 bases at V and 5 bases at J, with 13 bases between the two ends. This CDR3 has 13 amino acids. Germline V gives CDR1 MNHEY, CDR2 SVGAGI. CDR3 in DNA: TGTGCCAGCAGCCCCGGACAGTTGTATGGCTACACCTTC. Protein: CASSPGQLYGYTF.

This clone was observed once. The V call is TRBV24-1, the J call TRBJ2-1; maybe TRBD2 (6 bases). CDR1 and CDR2 (germline): KGHDR, SFDVKD. V was clipped by 2 bases and J by 7 bases, with 11 bases between them. The CDR3 has 14 residues. The DNA of the CDR3 is TGTGCCACCAGTGATTGGGCTGGAGGGAATGAGCAGTTCTTC. Translated, it gives CATSDWAGGNEQFF.

This chain joins TRBV28 and TRBJ1-4; D not resolved. Trimming took off 6 bases at V and 5 bases at J, with 10 bases between the two ends. The CDR3 runs to 13 residues. Germline CDR1 reads MDHEN; CDR2 reads SYDVKM. The CDR3 loop is CASRRDENEKLFF. CDR3 DNA: TGTGCCAGCAGGAGGGATGAGAATGAAAAACTGTTTTTT.

The chain couples TRBV11-2 to TRBJ1-2, with a possible D match to TRBD1 (6 bases). This CDR3 region has 17 residues. CDR1 is SGHAT, CDR2 FQNNGV, per germline. Trimming cost V 5 bases and J 3 bases, with 22 bases left between them. This chain's CDR3 is CASSTYRPREGDYGYTF. The CDR3 nucleotides are TGTGCCAGCAGCACATATCGACCGAGAGAGGGGGACTATGGCTACACCTTC.

This clone came up a few times. CDR3 coding DNA: TGTGCCAGCAGTTCCACAGGGGGCGTAGGGGATGAAAAACTGTTTTTT. It translates to CASSSTGGVGDEKLFF. This chain connects TRBV28 to TRBJ1-4, with 9 bases that match TRBD1. The CDR3 length is 16 residues. CDR1 and CDR2 (germline): MDHEN, SYDVKM. J gave up 6 bases and V 4 bases, and 9 bases lay outside the gene matches.

The CDR3 nucleotides are TGTGCCAGTAGACAGTCCTCTGGGGCCAACGTCCTGACTTTC. Its protein product is CASRQSSGANVLTF. J is TRBJ2-6 and V is TRBV19, with D unclear. Trimming pared 6 bases from V and 0 bases from J, leaving 6 bases between. From germline, CDR1 is LNHDA and CDR2 SQIVND (reference sequence). The CDR3 length is 14 residues.

This clone was seen a few times. The sample contains more than one DNA sequence encoding this CDR3. This chain connects TRBV5-1 to TRBJ1-6; TRBD1 might be the D (5 bases). V gave up 4 bases and J gave up 4 bases, with 9 bases separating them. The CDR3 is 14 amino acids. Germline values: CDR1 SGHRS, CDR2 YFSETQ. CDR3 region: CASSPGGYNSPLHF. For the CDR3, the DNA is TGCGCCAGCAGCCCTGGGGGGTATAATTCACCCCTCCACTTT.

This sequence joins TRBV19 and TRBJ2-7; 8 positions match TRBD2. J gave up 4 bases and V 6 bases, and 17 bases lay outside the gene matches. CDR1 is LNHDA, CDR2 SQIVND, per germline (reference sequence). The CDR3 is made up of 17 amino acids. The CDR3 here is CASSLGGASGSLYEQYF. In DNA form, the CDR3 reads TGTGCCAGTAGCTTGGGTGGGGCTAGCGGGTCCCTTTACGAGCAGTACTTC. Supplemented by reference TRBV19 and TRBJ2-7, the full variable domain reads DGGITQSPKYLFRKEGQNVTLSCEQNLNHDAMYWYRQDPGQGLRLIYYSQIVNDFQKGDIAEGYSVSREKKESFPLTVTSAQKNPTAFYLCASSLGGASGSLYEQYFGPGTRLTVT.

The chain links TRBV7-9 to TRBJ2-1, with 13 bases lining up with TRBD2. Per germline, CDR1 SEHNR and CDR2 FQNEAQ (reference sequence). The CDR3 covers 15 residues. The V and J ends lost 6 bases and 4 bases, in that order; junction bases with no gene match: 3. In DNA form, the CDR3 reads TGTGCCAGCAGGGGACTAGCGGGAACATACAATGAGCAGTTCTTC. This encodes CASRGLAGTYNEQFF. Complete variable domain (other parts from reference TRBV7-9 and TRBJ2-1): DTGVSQNPRHKITKRGQNVTFRCDPISEHNRLYWYRQTLGQGPEFLTYFQNEAQLEKSRLLSDRFSAERPKGSFSTLEIQRTEQGDSAMYLCASRGLAGTYNEQFFGPGTRLTVL.

In its sample, this clone was seen once. The V and J genes are TRBV11-2 and TRBJ2-1; TRBD2 matches at 13 bases. The germline V gene encodes CDR1 SGHAT and CDR2 FQNNGV. The V and J ends lost 5 bases and 5 bases, in that order; junction bases with no gene match: 3. The CDR3 is 15 amino acids. The CDR3 loop reads CASSILAGGNNEQFF. CDR3 DNA: TGTGCCAGCAGCATACTAGCGGGGGGGAACAATGAGCAGTTCTTC.

The chain uses TRBV7-2 and TRBJ2-3; TRBD2 agrees at 13 bases. CDR1 and CDR2 (germline): SGHTA, FQGNSA. The junction had 11 bases not matched to a gene; V was cut back by 5 bases and J by 3 bases. CDR3 length: 18 residues. DNA of the CDR3: TGTGCCAGCAGCGGCGGGACTAGCGGGGAAAAAAAGACAGATACGCAGTATTTT. This codes for CASSGGTSGEKKTDTQYF.

The chain has TRBV28 and TRBJ2-1, with 10 positions matching TRBD2. V was clipped by 6 bases and J by 8 bases; unmatched bases: 10. This CDR3 spans 15 amino acids. In germline, CDR1 is MDHEN, CDR2 SYDVKM. This chain's CDR3 is CASSPLLAGAHEQFF. The CDR3 DNA reads as TGTGCCAGCAGCCCCCTCCTAGCGGGGGCCCATGAGCAGTTCTTC.

The rearrangement uses TRBV6-5 and TRBJ1-6, with D perhaps matching TRBD1 (5 bases). V lost 6 bases and J 7 bases, leaving 7 bases between the germline ends. The CDR3 has 12 amino acids. Germline-derived CDR1 and CDR2 are MNHEY and SVGAGI. In DNA form, the CDR3 reads TGTGCCAGCAGCGGGGGGAATTCACCCCTCCACTTT. Its translation is CASSGGNSPLHF.

This clone appeared a few times. The chain couples TRBV12-3 or TRBV12-4 to TRBJ1-5; 7 bases fit TRBD1. The CDR3 length is 13 residues. J was trimmed by 7 bases and V by 3 bases; bases with no gene match: 3. This CDR3 is CASSLTGWQPQHF. The CDR3 DNA follows: TGTGCCAGCAGTTTGACAGGGTGGCAGCCCCAGCATTTT.

This chain connects TRBV18 to TRBJ1-1; the D gene is possibly TRBD1 (6 bases). There are 16 residues in the CDR3. Germline loops: CDR1 KGHSH, CDR2 LQKENI. V lost 6 bases to trimming and J lost 0 bases, with 17 bases between them. The CDR3 protein is CASSLSTGTMNTEAFF. Written as DNA, the CDR3 is TGTGCCAGCTCGCTTAGTACAGGGACTATGAACACTGAAGCTTTCTTT.

This chain joins TRBV19 and TRBJ1-1, with D maybe TRBD1 (5 bases). The V end lost 1 base, the J end lost 2 bases, and 8 bases lay between the germline ends. This CDR3 has 14 amino acids. Germline CDR1 reads LNHDA; CDR2 reads SQIVND (reference sequence). The CDR3 DNA sequence: TGTGCCAGTAGTATAGGGACACCAAACACTGAAGCTTTCTTT. Amino acid sequence: CASSIGTPNTEAFF. Filled out from reference TRBV19 and TRBJ1-1, the complete variable domain reads DGGITQSPKYLFRKEGQNVTLSCEQNLNHDAMYWYRQDPGQGLRLIYYSQIVNDFQKGDIAEGYSVSREKKESFPLTVTSAQKNPTAFYLCASSIGTPNTEAFFGQGTRLTVV.

The chain is built from TRBV5-1 and TRBJ2-2, with a tentative D call TRBD1 (8 bases). Deletions cut 2 bases from V and 4 bases from J, with 12 bases between. CDR3 size: 15 residues. Germline V lookup: CDR1 SGHRS, CDR2 YFSETQ. The CDR3, as DNA: TGCGCCAGCAGCTTAACAGGGGGGGTCACCGGGGAGCTGTTTTTT. Amino acid sequence: CASSLTGGVTGELFF.

This sequence joins TRBV5-4 and TRBJ2-4; TRBD2 might be the D (6 bases). Germline CDR1 SGHNT, CDR2 YYREEE (reference sequence). The V and J ends lost 3 bases and 3 bases respectively, with 25 bases between them. The CDR3 spans 19 residues. The CDR3 sequence is CASSSGVERAERSKNIQYF. In DNA, the CDR3 is TGTGCCAGCAGCTCTGGGGTGGAGCGGGCCGAGAGGAGCAAAAACATTCAGTACTTC.